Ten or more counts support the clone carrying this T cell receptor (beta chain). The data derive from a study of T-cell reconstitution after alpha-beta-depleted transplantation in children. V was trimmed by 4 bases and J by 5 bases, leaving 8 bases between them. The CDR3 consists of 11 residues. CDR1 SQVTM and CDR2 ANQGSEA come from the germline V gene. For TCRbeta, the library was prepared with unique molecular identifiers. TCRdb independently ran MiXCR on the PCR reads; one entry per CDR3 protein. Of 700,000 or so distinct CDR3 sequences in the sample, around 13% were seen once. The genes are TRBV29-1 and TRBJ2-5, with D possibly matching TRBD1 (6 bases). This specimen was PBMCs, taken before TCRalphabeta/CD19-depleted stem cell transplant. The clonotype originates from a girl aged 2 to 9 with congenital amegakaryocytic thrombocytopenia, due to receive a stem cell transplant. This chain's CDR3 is CSVVRGETQYF. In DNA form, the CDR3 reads TGCAGCGTTGTAAGGGGGGAGACCCAGTACTTC.